This T cell receptor beta chain derives from a study of blood T cell repertoires in COVID-19. CDR1 and CDR2 from the germline V gene are LGHDT and YNNKEL (reference sequence). Between the trimmed V and J ends, which lost 6 bases and 8 bases, there was a span of 19 bases. There are 15 residues in the CDR3. Exposed enrollees encountered a COVID-19 case at some point within 2 weeks before study entry. TCRdb's table, derived via immunoSEQ multiplex PCR, lists solely in-frame clones and lacks some. Of over 200,000 clones in the sample, 90% were seen once. Specimen: PBMCs or T cells enriched from blood (not recorded which). The receptor was derived from a man aged 30 to 45 who had been exposed to COVID-19. The gene calls are TRBV3-1 (or the pseudogene TRBV3-2) and TRBJ1-4, with D perhaps matching TRBD1 (6 bases). The CDR3 spells CASSEGQQVIEKLFF. CDR3 sequence (DNA): TGTGCCAGCAGTGAAGGACAGCAAGTTATCGAAAAACTGTTTTTT.